This TCR beta chain stems from a study of blood T cells in healthy people across ages. The authors ran a second PCR of about 6 to 12 cycles using a sample-barcoded 5' primer and a J-beta primer mix. Each cDNA molecule received a tag from a template-switch adaptor that had 12 random nucleotides. One entry per CDR3 protein results from TCRdb running MiXCR on the 5' RACE reads. The sample carries approximately 780,000 distinct CDR3 sequences, about 26% recorded once. Details on this clonotype: The antigen is not known.

Study results and limitations: Roughly linear age-related decline in beta diversity appeared, significant by age around 38.

Healthy individuals of Caucasian origin from Russia, aged roughly 6 to 100, served as donors. CDR3 length equals 11 residues. Trimming removed 10 bases from V and 8 bases from J; junction bases left unmatched: 5. Germline values: CDR1 MNHNY, CDR2 SVGAGI (reference sequence). The sample was also reused in another study, on T cells of mothers and their children.

This clonotype was obtained from a boy aged 5-17 years in good health. The chain uses TRBV6-6 and TRBJ1-2, with 9 positions matching TRBD1. Specimen: blood. CDR3 sequence (DNA): TGTGCCACTACAGGGGGCAACGGCTACACCTTC. Its translation is CATTGGNGYTF.